This is a list of T cell receptor beta chains from one sample in a study of Tregs in tolerant kidney transplant recipients. The method was immunoSEQ multiplex PCR; TCRdb's version includes in-frame clones alone and lacks a portion of them. Of about 46,000 clones listed, about 89% are singletons. The sequencing sample was made of Tregs from blood. These receptors were collected from a human donor in good health. The CDR3 runs from the conserved cysteine through the conserved F or W. Fields, in order: D gene, clone size, V gene, J gene, CDR3 protein, CDR3 DNA. A D gene is named only where the DNA matches it firmly. Where a row states a size, it is once, few, many or the class of an expanded clone; other rows omit it.

D: .; size: .; V: TRBV9; J: TRBJ2-1; CDR3: CASSVDPFLNEQFF; DNA: TGTGCCAGCAGCGTAGACCCCTTTTTAAATGAGCAGTTCTTC
D: TRBD1; size: .; V: TRBV30; J: TRBJ1-2; CDR3: CAWRAAGTGGLFNYGYTF; DNA: TGTGCCTGGAGGGCTGCTGGGACAGGGGGTCTGTTCAACTATGGCTACACCTTC
D: TRBD1; size: .; V: TRBV5-1; J: TRBJ2-6; CDR3: CASSLDPGQENVLTF; DNA: TGCGCCAGCAGCTTGGACCCGGGACAGGAGAACGTCCTGACTTTC
D: .; size: .; V: TRBV4-2; J: TRBJ1-2; CDR3: CASSQTREYGYTF; DNA: TGTGCCAGCAGCCAAACTAGAGAGTATGGCTACACCTTC
D: .; size: .; V: TRBV7-2; J: TRBJ2-7; CDR3: CASRPHPQVGYEQYF; DNA: TGTGCCAGCAGGCCACATCCTCAAGTAGGCTACGAGCAGTACTTC
D: .; size: .; V: TRBV19; J: TRBJ2-2; CDR3: CASTLGGASRTGELFF; DNA: TGTGCCAGTACCCTCGGAGGGGCCAGTCGCACCGGGGAGCTGTTTTTT
D: .; size: .; V: TRBV25-1; J: TRBJ2-1; CDR3: CASSEWRDIYNEQFF; DNA: TGTGCCAGCAGTGAATGGCGGGATATATACAATGAGCAGTTCTTC
D: TRBD2; size: once; V: TRBV4-1; J: TRBJ2-5; CDR3: CASSHDPGLAGEETQYF; DNA: TGCGCCAGCAGCCACGACCCAGGACTAGCGGGAGAAGAGACCCAGTACTTC
D: .; size: .; V: TRBV2; J: TRBJ2-3; CDR3: CASSRAWLSDTQYF; DNA: TGTGCCAGCAGCCGGGCCTGGTTGTCGGATACGCAGTATTTT
D: .; size: .; V: TRBV6-1; J: TRBJ1-5; CDR3: CASSGHHDQPQHF; DNA: TGTGCCAGCAGTGGCCACCACGATCAGCCCCAGCATTTT
D: TRBD2; size: .; V: TRBV4-2; J: TRBJ2-5; CDR3: CASSQDGLAGETQYF; DNA: TGTGCCAGCAGCCAAGATGGACTAGCGGGGGAGACCCAGTACTTC
D: .; size: .; V: TRBV5-5; J: TRBJ2-3; CDR3: CASSTSGTFATDTQYF; DNA: TGTGCCAGCAGCACATCCGGGACCTTCGCAACAGATACGCAGTATTTT
D: .; size: .; V: TRBV5-1; J: TRBJ2-5; CDR3: CASSLVEETQYF; DNA: TGCGCCAGCAGCTTGGTGGAAGAGACCCAGTACTTC
D: TRBD1; size: .; V: TRBV18; J: TRBJ1-2; CDR3: CASSPGTGGFGYTF; DNA: TGTGCCAGCTCCCCCGGGACAGGGGGCTTTGGCTACACCTTC
D: TRBD1; size: .; V: TRBV10-3; J: TRBJ1-4; CDR3: CATYSGTGGIEKLFF; DNA: TGTGCCACGTATTCAGGGACAGGGGGCATTGAAAAACTGTTTTTT
D: TRBD2; size: .; V: TRBV2; J: TRBJ2-5; CDR3: CASSQPGLARSDF; DNA: TGTGCCAGCAGCCAGCCCGGACTAGCCCGCTCGGACTTC
D: .; size: .; V: TRBV25-1; J: TRBJ2-2; CDR3: CASSEWGGANTGELFF; DNA: TGTGCCAGCAGTGAATGGGGCGGCGCGAACACCGGGGAGCTGTTTTTT
D: .; size: .; V: TRBV5-1; J: TRBJ2-7; CDR3: CASSLEGYEQYF; DNA: TGCGCCAGCAGCTTGGAGGGCTACGAGCAGTACTTC
D: .; size: once; V: TRBV29-1; J: TRBJ2-1; CDR3: CSVGQGGNEQFF; DNA: TGCAGCGTTGGCCAAGGAGGGAATGAGCAGTTCTTC
D: TRBD1; size: few; V: TRBV29-1; J: TRBJ2-1; CDR3: CSALDRGPYNEQFF; DNA: TGCAGCGCATTGGACAGGGGGCCCTACAATGAGCAGTTCTTC
D: .; size: .; V: TRBV2; J: TRBJ2-7; CDR3: CASKPFIGSYEQYF; DNA: TGTGCCAGCAAGCCCTTCATCGGCTCCTACGAGCAGTACTTC
D: .; size: once; V: TRBV9; J: TRBJ2-7; CDR3: CASSGRGGSYEQYF; DNA: TGTGCCAGCAGCGGCAGGGGGGGCTCCTACGAGCAGTACTTC
D: TRBD2; size: .; V: TRBV6-4; J: TRBJ2-1; CDR3: CASAPLAGESNEQFF; DNA: TGTGCCAGCGCTCCACTAGCGGGAGAGTCCAATGAGCAGTTCTTC
D: .; size: .; V: TRBV4-1; J: TRBJ2-7; CDR3: CASSHHLQSGVGEQYF; DNA: TGCGCCAGCAGCCACCACCTGCAGTCAGGAGTGGGCGAGCAGTACTTC
D: .; size: .; V: TRBV4-2; J: TRBJ2-2; CDR3: CASSGTGELFF; DNA: TGTGCCAGCAGCGGCACCGGGGAGCTGTTTTTT
D: .; size: once; V: TRBV19; J: TRBJ1-1; CDR3: CASTHNGRVGTEAFF; DNA: TGTGCCAGTACCCATAATGGCAGGGTGGGCACTGAAGCTTTCTTT
D: TRBD1; size: .; V: TRBV5-1; J: TRBJ1-1; CDR3: CASSLNRGNTEAFF; DNA: TGCGCCAGCAGCTTGAACAGGGGGAACACTGAAGCTTTCTTT